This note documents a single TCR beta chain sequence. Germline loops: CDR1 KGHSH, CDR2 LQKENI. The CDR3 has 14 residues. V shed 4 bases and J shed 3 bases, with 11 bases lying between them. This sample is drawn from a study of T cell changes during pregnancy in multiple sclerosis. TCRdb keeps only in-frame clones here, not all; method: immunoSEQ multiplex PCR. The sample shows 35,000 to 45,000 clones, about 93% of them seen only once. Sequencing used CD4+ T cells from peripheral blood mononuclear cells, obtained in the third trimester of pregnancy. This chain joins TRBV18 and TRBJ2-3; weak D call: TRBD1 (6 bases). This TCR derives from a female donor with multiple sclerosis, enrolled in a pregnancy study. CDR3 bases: TGTGCCAGCTCACTGACCCAGGGGACAGATACGCAGTATTTT. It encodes CASSLTQGTDTQYF.